This entry features one T cell receptor beta chain sequence. Its target is not known. These data come from a study of shared clonotypes between healthy human individuals. Study details: Three plates were used per donor for CD4 naive, three for CD4 memory, two for CD8 naive and one for CD8 memory.

Study-wide results and caveats: Sorted-subset sequencing, rarefaction showed, was incomplete despite large depth.

Several immunoSEQ plates held equal portions of the genomic DNA taken from each subset. The assay was immunoSEQ multiplex PCR, and TCRdb's table has in-frame clones only and misses some. The repertoire consists of 850,000 to 1,100,000 clones, with roughly 77% occurring once and the leading ten covering 0.85% to 1%. The germline CDR1 and CDR2 sequences are SQVTM and ANQGSEA. The CDR3 totals 18 residues. The V and J ends lost 6 bases and 0 bases respectively, with 24 bases between them. The sequencing input was memory CD4+ T cells from PBMCs. The subset is: CD45RA-negative fraction. The TCR was taken from a man aged 18 to 30 in good health. Some clones in this sample may be carry-over from other donors' samples. This chain joins TRBV29-1 and TRBJ2-4; D is uncertain. CDR3 region: CSVAISGPDLLAKNIQYF. The CDR3 DNA follows: TGCAGCGTCGCGATTTCCGGGCCAGACTTACTAGCCAAAAACATTCAGTACTTC.